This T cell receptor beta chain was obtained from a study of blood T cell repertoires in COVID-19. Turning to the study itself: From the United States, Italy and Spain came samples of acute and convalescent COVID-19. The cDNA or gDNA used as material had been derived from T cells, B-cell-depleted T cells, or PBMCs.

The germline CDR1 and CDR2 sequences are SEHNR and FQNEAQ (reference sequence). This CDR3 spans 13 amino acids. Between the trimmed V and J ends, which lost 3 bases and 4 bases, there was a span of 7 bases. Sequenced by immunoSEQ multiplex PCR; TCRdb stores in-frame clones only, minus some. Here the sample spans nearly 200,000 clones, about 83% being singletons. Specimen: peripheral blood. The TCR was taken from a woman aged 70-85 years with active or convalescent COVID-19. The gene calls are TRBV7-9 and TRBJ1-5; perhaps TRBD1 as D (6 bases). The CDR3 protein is CASSFQGNQPQHF. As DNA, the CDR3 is TGTGCCAGCAGCTTCCAGGGGAATCAGCCCCAGCATTTT.